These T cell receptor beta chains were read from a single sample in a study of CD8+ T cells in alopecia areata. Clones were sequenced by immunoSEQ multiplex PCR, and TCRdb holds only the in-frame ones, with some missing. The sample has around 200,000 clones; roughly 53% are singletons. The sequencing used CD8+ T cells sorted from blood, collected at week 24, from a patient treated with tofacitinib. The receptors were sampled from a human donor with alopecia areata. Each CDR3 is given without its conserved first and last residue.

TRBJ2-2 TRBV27 ASTRKSGGNGELF
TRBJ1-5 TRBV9 ASSEWDSNQPQH
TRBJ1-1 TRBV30 AWSSGIDRTNTEAF
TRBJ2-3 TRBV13 ASSLPQSTDTQY
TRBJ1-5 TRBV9 ASSEGSGGPNQPQH
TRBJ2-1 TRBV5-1 ASTVAGGSYNEQF
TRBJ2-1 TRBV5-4 ASSLGGNEQF
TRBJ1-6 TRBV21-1 ASKRRDRVLQGNSPLH
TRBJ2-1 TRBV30 AWNGAGTGGNEQF
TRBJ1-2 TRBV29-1 SAFTGSGYT
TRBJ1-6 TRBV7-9 ASSPVGNSPLH
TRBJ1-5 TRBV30 AWSADIYQPQH
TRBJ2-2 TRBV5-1 ASSLEGTGELF
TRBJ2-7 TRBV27 ASSVRNSYEQY
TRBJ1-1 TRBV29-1 SVEKVGAF
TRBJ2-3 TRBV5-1 ASSSGDRRYETDTQY
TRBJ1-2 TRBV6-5 ASSYEGGRYT
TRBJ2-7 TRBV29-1 SVADRGSSYEQY
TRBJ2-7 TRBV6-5 ASSYMDSAYEQY
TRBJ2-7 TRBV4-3 ASSQDRQDEQY
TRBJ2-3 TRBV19 ASSMGLVGSHHDTQY
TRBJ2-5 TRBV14 ASSQGKFGSQY
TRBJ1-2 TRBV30 AWSVSTNYGYT
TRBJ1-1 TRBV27 ASKTQPGTVGAF
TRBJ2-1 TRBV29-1 SVRGGGYNEQF
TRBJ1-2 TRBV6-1 ASNSIEGGYGYT